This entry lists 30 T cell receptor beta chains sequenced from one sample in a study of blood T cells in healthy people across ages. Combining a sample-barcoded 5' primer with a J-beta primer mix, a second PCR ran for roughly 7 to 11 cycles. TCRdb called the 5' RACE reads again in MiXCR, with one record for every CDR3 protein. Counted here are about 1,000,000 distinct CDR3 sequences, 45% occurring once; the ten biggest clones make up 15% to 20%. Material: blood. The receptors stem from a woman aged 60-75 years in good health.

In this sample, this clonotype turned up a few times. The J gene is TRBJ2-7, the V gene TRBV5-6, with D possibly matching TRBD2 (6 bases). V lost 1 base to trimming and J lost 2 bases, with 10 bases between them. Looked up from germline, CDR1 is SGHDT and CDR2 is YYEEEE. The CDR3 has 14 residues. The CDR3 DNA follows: TGTGCCAGCAGCTTGAATAGGAGGGCCTACGAGCAGTACTTC. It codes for CASSLNRRAYEQYF.

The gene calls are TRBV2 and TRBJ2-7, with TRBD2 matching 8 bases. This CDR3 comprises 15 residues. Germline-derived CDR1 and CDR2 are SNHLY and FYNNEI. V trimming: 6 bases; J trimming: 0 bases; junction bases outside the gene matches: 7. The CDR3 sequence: CASRASGRRSYEQYF. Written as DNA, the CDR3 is TGTGCCAGCAGGGCCAGCGGGAGACGCTCCTACGAGCAGTACTTC.

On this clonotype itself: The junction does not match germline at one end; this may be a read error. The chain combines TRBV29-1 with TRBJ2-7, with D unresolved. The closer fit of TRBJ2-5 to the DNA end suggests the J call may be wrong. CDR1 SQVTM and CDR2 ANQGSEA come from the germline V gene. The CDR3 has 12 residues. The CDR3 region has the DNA TGCGGCGTGTTGGACCTATCCGAGACCCAGTACTTC. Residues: CGVLDLSETQYF.

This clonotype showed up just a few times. CDR3 amino acids: CASSVANGENYGYTF. DNA of the CDR3: TGTGCCAGCAGCGTTGCCAATGGGGAGAACTATGGCTACACCTTC. The chain links TRBV9 to TRBJ1-2; D unclear. The CDR3 extends over 15 amino acids. V was cut by 2 bases and J by 2 bases, with 13 bases left in between. Germline lookup yields CDR1 SGDLS and CDR2 YYNGEE.

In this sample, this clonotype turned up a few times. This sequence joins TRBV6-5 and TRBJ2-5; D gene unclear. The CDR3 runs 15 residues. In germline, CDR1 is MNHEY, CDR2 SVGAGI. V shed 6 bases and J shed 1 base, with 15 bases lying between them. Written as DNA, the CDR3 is TGTGCCAGCAGCCCAGCCCGGACGACCCAAGAGACCCAGTACTTC. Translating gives CASSPARTTQETQYF.

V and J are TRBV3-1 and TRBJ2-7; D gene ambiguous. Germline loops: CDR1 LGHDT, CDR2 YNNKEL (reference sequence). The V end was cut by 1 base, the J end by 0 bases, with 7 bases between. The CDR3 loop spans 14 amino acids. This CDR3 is CASSQVRSSYEQYF. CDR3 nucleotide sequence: TGTGCCAGCAGCCAAGTCAGGAGCTCCTACGAGCAGTACTTC.

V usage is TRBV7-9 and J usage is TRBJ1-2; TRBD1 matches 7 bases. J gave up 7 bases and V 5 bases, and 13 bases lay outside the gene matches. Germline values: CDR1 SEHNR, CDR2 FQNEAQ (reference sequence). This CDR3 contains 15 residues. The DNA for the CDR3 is TGTGCCAGCAGCCAGGGGGGCGGGAATCTCGGTGGCTACACCTTC. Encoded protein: CASSQGGGNLGGYTF.

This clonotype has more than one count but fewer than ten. The CDR3 sequence is CASSESGSFYRAGELFF. CDR3 coding DNA: TGTGCCAGCAGTGAGAGCGGGAGTTTTTATCGGGCCGGGGAGCTGTTTTTT. The chain carries TRBV2 and TRBJ2-2; TRBD2 matches 8 bases. The CDR3 is 17 amino acids. In germline, CDR1 is SNHLY, CDR2 FYNNEI. V dropped 3 bases and J dropped 6; count of bases not matched to a gene: 12. Filled out from reference TRBV2 and TRBJ2-2, the complete variable domain reads EPEVTQTPSHQVTQMGQEVILRCVPISNHLYFYWYRQILGQKVEFLVSFYNNEISEKSEIFDDQFSVERPDGSNFTLKIRSTKLEDSAMYFCASSESGSFYRAGELFFGEGSRLTVL.

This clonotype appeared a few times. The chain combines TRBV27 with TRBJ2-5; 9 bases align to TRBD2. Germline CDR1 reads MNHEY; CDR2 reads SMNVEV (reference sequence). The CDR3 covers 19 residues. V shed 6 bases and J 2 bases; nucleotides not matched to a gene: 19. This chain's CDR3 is CASRGGLFIAGGPQETQYF. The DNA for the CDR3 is TGTGCCAGCAGGGGGGGGTTGTTTATTGCGGGAGGGCCTCAAGAGACCCAGTACTTC.

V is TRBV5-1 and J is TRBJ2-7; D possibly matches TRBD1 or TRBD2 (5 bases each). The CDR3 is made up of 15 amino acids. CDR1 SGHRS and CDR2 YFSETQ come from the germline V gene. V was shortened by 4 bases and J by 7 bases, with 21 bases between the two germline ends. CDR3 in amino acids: CASSVQGPSNGEQYF. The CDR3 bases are TGCGCCAGCAGCGTCCAGGGACCATCTAATGGGGAGCAGTACTTC.

CDR3: CSVKMKRDRVLDYGYTF. CDR3 coding DNA: TGCAGTGTGAAAATGAAACGGGACAGGGTGTTGGACTATGGCTACACCTTC. The chain is built from TRBV20-1 and TRBJ1-2; 9 nucleotides match TRBD1. Germline CDR1 reads DFQATT; CDR2 reads SNEGSKA (reference sequence). Unmatched junction bases numbered 18, after V lost 7 bases and J lost 3 bases. The CDR3 runs to 17 residues.

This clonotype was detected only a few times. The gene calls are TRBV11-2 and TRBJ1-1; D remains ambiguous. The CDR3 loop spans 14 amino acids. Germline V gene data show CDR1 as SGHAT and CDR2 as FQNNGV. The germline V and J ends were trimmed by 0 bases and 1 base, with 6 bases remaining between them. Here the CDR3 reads CASSLERANTEAFF. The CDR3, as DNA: TGTGCCAGCAGCTTAGAAAGGGCGAACACTGAAGCTTTCTTT. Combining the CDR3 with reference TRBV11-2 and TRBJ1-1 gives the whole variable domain EAGVAQSPRYKIIEKRQSVAFWCNPISGHATLYWYQQILGQGPKLLIQFQNNGVVDDSQLPKDRFSAERLKGVDSTLKIQPAKLEDSAVYLCASSLERANTEAFFGQGTRLTVV.

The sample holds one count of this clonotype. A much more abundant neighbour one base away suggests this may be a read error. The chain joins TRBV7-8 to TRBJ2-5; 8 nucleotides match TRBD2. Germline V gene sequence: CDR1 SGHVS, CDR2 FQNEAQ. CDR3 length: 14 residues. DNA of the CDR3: TGTACCAGCAGCGGGAGCGGGAGCGTTGGGACCCAGTACTTC. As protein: CTSSGSGSVGTQYF.

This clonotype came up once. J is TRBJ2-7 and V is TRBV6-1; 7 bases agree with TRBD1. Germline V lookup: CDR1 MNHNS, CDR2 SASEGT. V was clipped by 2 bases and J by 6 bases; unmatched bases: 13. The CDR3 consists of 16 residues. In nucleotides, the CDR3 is TGTGCCAGCAGTGAATCAGCTGTGCGACAGGGTTCCGAGCAGTACTTC. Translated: CASSESAVRQGSEQYF.

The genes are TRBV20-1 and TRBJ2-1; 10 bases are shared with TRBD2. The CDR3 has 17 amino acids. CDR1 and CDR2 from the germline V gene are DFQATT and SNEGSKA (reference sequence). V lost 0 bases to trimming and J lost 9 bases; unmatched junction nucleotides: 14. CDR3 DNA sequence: TGCAGTGCTAGAGATGTTCGGGGCAGCGGGAGGGGGTTTGAGCAGTTCTTC. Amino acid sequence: CSARDVRGSGRGFEQFF.

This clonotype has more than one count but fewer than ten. The CDR3: CSARGHREGSYEQYF. The CDR3 DNA reads TGCAGTGCTAGAGGCCACAGGGAGGGGTCCTACGAGCAGTACTTC. The genes are TRBV20-1 and TRBJ2-7, with D possibly being TRBD2 (7 bases). Germline V lookup: CDR1 DFQATT, CDR2 SNEGSKA (reference sequence). V dropped 1 base and J dropped 1 base, with 14 bases sitting between them. This CDR3 region has 15 residues.

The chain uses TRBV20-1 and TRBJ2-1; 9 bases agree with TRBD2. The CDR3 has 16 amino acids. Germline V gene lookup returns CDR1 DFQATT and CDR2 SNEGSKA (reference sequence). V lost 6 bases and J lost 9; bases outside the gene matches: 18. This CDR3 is CSAPRRGASGKGEQFF. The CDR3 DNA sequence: TGCAGTGCCCCCCGGCGGGGGGCTAGCGGGAAAGGTGAGCAGTTCTTC.

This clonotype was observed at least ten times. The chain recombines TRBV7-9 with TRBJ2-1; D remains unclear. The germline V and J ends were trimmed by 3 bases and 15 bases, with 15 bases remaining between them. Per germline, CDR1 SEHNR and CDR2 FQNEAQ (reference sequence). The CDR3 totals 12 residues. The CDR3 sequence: CASSLESTRLFF. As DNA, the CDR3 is TGTGCCAGCAGCTTGGAAAGTACTCGGCTGTTCTTC.

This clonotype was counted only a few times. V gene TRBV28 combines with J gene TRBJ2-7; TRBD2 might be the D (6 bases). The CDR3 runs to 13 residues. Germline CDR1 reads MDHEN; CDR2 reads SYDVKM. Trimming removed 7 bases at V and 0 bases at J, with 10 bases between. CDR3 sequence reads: CASTETSSYEQYF. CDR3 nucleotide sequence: TGTGCCAGCACCGAGACTAGCTCCTACGAGCAGTACTTC.

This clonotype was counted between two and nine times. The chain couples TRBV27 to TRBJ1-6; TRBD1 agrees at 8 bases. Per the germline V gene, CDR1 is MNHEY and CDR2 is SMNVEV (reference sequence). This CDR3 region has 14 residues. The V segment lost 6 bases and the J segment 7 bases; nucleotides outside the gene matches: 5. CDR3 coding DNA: TGTGCCAGCAGCTATCGACAGGGGAATTCACCCCTCCACTTT. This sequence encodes CASSYRQGNSPLHF.

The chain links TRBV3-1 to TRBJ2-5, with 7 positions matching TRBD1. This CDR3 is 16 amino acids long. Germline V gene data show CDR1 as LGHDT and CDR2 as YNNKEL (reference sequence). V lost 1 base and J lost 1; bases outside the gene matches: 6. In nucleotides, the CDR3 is TGTGCCAGCAGCCAAGTCCCGACAGGGCCCCAAGAGACCCAGTACTTC. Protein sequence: CASSQVPTGPQETQYF.

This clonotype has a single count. CDR3 nucleotides: TGTGCCAGCAGCTTAGCGCGTGGTGGAAGCACAGATACGCAGTATTTT. This codes for CASSLARGGSTDTQYF. The chain carries TRBV7-9 and TRBJ2-3; no clear D gene. V shed 0 bases and J shed 0 bases, with 10 bases lying between them. Germline V gene lookup returns CDR1 SEHNR and CDR2 FQNEAQ (reference sequence). The CDR3 has 16 residues.

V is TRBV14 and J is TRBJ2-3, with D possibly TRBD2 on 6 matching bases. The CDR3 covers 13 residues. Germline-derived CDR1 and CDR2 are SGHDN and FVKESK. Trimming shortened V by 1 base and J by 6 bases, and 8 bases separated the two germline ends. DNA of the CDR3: TGTGCCAGCAGCCAAGCGGGGAGGGATACGCAGTATTTT. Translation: CASSQAGRDTQYF.

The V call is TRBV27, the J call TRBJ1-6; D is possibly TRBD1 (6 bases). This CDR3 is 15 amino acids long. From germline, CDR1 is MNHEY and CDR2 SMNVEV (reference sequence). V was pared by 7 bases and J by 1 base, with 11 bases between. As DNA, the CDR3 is TGTGCCAGCAAAGGCAGGGGATCCTATAATTCACCCCTCCACTTT. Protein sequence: CASKGRGSYNSPLHF.

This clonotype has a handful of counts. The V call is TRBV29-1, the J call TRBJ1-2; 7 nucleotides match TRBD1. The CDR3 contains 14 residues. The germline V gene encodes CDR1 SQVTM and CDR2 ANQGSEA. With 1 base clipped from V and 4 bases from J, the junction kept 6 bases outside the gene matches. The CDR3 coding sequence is TGCAGCGTTGAAGGGCGGGACAGCCTCTATGGCTACACCTTC. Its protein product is CSVEGRDSLYGYTF.

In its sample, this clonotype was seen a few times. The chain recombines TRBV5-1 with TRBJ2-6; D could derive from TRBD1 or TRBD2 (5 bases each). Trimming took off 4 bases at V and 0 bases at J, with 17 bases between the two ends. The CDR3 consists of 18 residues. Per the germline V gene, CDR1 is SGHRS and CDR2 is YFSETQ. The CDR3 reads CASSHGAQGTSGANVLTF. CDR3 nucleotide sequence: TGCGCCAGCAGCCACGGGGCCCAGGGAACCTCTGGGGCCAACGTCCTGACTTTC.

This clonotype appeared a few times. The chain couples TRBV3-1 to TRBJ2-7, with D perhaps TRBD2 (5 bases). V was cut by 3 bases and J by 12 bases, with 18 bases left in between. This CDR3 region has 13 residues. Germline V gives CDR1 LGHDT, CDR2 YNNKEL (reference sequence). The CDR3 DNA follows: TGTGCCAGCAGCCAGAGGAGGCACCCTTTCCTGTACTTC. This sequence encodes CASSQRRHPFLYF.

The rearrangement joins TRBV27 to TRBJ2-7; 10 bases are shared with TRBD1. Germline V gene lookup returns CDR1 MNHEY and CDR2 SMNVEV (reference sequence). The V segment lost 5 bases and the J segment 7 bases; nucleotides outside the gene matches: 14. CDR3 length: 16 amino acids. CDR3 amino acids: CASSPPVGQGGGEQYF. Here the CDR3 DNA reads TGTGCCAGCAGTCCACCAGTCGGACAGGGGGGCGGTGAGCAGTACTTC.

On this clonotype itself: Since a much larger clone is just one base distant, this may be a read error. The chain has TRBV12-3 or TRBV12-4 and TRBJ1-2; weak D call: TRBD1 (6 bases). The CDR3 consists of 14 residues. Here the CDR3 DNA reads TGTGCCGGCAGTTTGGACAGCAGCTCGGGCGGCTACACCTTC. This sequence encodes CAGSLDSSSGGYTF.

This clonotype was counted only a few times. The CDR3 is CASSLSGEETDTQYF. The CDR3, as DNA: TGCGCCAGCAGCTTGTCGGGGGAGGAGACAGATACGCAGTATTTT. V gene TRBV5-1 combines with J gene TRBJ2-3; the D gene is possibly TRBD2 (6 bases). Between the trimmed V and J ends, which lost 1 base and 3 bases, there was a span of 12 bases. This CDR3 has 15 residues. Germline V CDR1 and CDR2: SGHRS, YFSETQ.